Sequencing of this TCR beta chain was carried out in a study of beta chain features in type 1 diabetes. Across the whole study: Patients shared similar age, gender and cell yields with healthy donors.

Expressed TCRB transcripts were sequenced, since all the RNA that had been isolated was reverse transcribed. TCRdb's table, derived via immunoSEQ multiplex PCR, lists solely in-frame clones and lacks some. Of a few hundred thousand clones listed, under 13% are singletons. V was shortened by 3 bases and J by 1 base, with 11 bases between the two germline ends. Germline V gene lookup returns CDR1 MGHDK and CDR2 SYGVNS. CDR3 length: 15 amino acids. Study results and caveats: At VDJ recombination sites, type 1 diabetes patients had fewer insertions and more deleted nucleotides. All four CD4+ subsets from Type 1 diabetes patients carried moderately but significantly shorter TCRB CDR3s.

Only one heparinised blood draw was taken per donor, and its volume averaged about 120 mL. Purity (above 95%) was reached by all sorted populations. In this sample, this clone turned up a few times. Its antigen is unknown. The rearrangement joins TRBV25-1 to TRBJ2-3, with no clear D. The receptor was derived from a man aged 25 to 40 with type 1 diabetes. The sample was naive CD4+ T cells from blood. The CDR3 spells CASSDLVGGTDTQYF. CDR3 DNA: TGTGCCAGCAGTGACCTTGTTGGAGGCACAGATACGCAGTATTTT.